The 23 T cell receptor beta chains below were found in one sample sequenced in a study of Ad26.COV2.S vaccination and SARS-CoV-2 variants. Sequenced by immunoSEQ multiplex PCR; TCRdb stores in-frame clones only, minus some. Of hundreds of thousands of clones in the sample, roughly 87% were seen once. Treatment in this sample: some 20 received Ad26.COV2.S at low or high dose, single or two shots; several received placebo; per-sample allocation not given. Collection of samples fell on day 63 after the first vaccine or placebo injection. The material sequenced was peripheral blood, taken in a trial of Ad26.COV2.S vaccine versus placebo. These receptors originate from a person between 18 and 59 years old who received the Ad26.COV2.S COVID-19 vaccine or a placebo.

J is TRBJ1-1 and V is TRBV6-6; no clear D. The CDR3 is made up of 16 amino acids. The V end was cut by 2 bases, the J end by 0 bases, with 13 bases between. Per the germline V gene, CDR1 is MNHNY and CDR2 is SVGAGI (reference sequence). The CDR3 DNA sequence: TGTGCCAGCAGTTACGACCCAGCATACATGAACACTGAAGCTTTCTTT. Its translation: CASSYDPAYMNTEAFF.

This clone has a handful of counts. The chain has TRBV10-3 and TRBJ1-2; D unresolved. Germline V gene data show CDR1 as ENHRY and CDR2 as SYGVKD. CDR3 size: 12 residues. V was pared by 11 bases and J by 2 bases, with 12 bases between. The DNA of the CDR3 is TGTGCCTCCTGGTCACAAAACTATGGCTACACCTTC. Translated: CASWSQNYGYTF.

The chain recombines TRBV30 with TRBJ1-2; D is ambiguous. Germline loops: CDR1 GTSNPN, CDR2 SVGIG (reference sequence). The CDR3 has 12 amino acids. Deletions cut 6 bases from V and 4 bases from J, with 12 bases between. As DNA, the CDR3 is TGTGCCTGTACGTGGGTGCGCTATGGCTACACCTTC. The encoded protein is CACTWVRYGYTF.

This CDR3 reads CASSLPGAAYNEQFF. CDR3 in DNA: TGCGCCAGCAGCTTGCCGGGGGCCGCCTACAATGAGCAGTTCTTC. The chain uses TRBV5-1 and TRBJ2-1; D tentatively reads TRBD1 or TRBD2 (6 bases each). The V and J ends lost 1 base and 2 bases respectively, with 10 bases between them. CDR1 and CDR2 (germline): SGHRS, YFSETQ. This CDR3 region has 15 residues.

This rearrangement joins TRBV11-1 to TRBJ2-7; D may be TRBD1 or TRBD2 (5 bases each). The ends were cut back, 0 bases at V and 2 bases at J, with 14 bases in the middle. The CDR3 totals 16 residues. Germline lookup yields CDR1 SGHAT and CDR2 FQDESV (reference sequence). CDR3 loop: CASSLAGPLMAYEQYF. The CDR3 DNA is TGTGCCAGCAGCTTAGCGGGACCGCTGATGGCCTACGAGCAGTACTTC.

V gene TRBV5-1 combines with J gene TRBJ2-3; 10 bases are shared with TRBD2. Germline CDR1 reads SGHRS; CDR2 reads YFSETQ. V was pared by 4 bases and J by 4 bases, with 9 bases of the junction left unmatched. The CDR3 is 16 amino acids. The CDR3, as DNA: TGCGCCAGCAGCGCAACTAGCGGGGTGGCGTCAGATACGCAGTATTTT. Translating it yields CASSATSGVASDTQYF.

A few counts support this clone. The genes are TRBV11-2 and TRBJ2-5, with 9 bases identical to TRBD1. Germline CDR1 and CDR2: SGHAT and FQNNGV. V lost 5 bases to trimming and J lost 5 bases; unmatched junction nucleotides: 9. The CDR3 is 15 amino acids. The CDR3 DNA is TGTGCCAGCAGCCGAGACAGGGGGACAGGGGAGACCCAGTACTTC. It is translated as CASSRDRGTGETQYF. Full variable domain (rest looked up from reference TRBV11-2 and TRBJ2-5): EAGVAQSPRYKIIEKRQSVAFWCNPISGHATLYWYQQILGQGPKLLIQFQNNGVVDDSQLPKDRFSAERLKGVDSTLKIQPAKLEDSAVYLCASSRDRGTGETQYFGPGTRLLVL.

This chain uses TRBV4-1 with TRBJ1-5; possibly TRBD1 for D (5 bases). The CDR3 sequence is 17 residues long. The ends were cut back, 1 base at V and 0 bases at J, with 13 bases in the middle. The germline CDR1 and CDR2 sequences are MGHRA and YSYEKL. The DNA of the CDR3 is TGCGCCAGCAGCCAAGGACCAGGGAGGAATAGCAATCAGCCCCAGCATTTT. Amino acids: CASSQGPGRNSNQPQHF.

The chain employs TRBV7-9 and TRBJ2-5, with TRBD2 matching 8 bases. The length of the CDR3 is 19 residues. Germline CDR1 SEHNR, CDR2 FQNEAQ (reference sequence). Germline trimming cut 5 bases from V and 1 base from J; bases unmatched to any gene: 18. The DNA of the CDR3 is TGTGCCAGCAGCCCCCCCCGAGGACTAGCCCCCAGTACCCAAGAGACCCAGTACTTC. Its translation: CASSPPRGLAPSTQETQYF.

This chain joins TRBV7-2 and TRBJ1-2; 9 bases fit TRBD1. CDR3 length: 13 residues. The junction had 6 bases not matched to a gene; V was cut back by 6 bases and J by 7 bases. The germline CDR1 and CDR2 sequences are SGHTA and FQGNSA. The CDR3 loop is CASSPTGGAGYTF. In DNA form, the CDR3 reads TGTGCCAGCAGTCCCACAGGGGGCGCTGGCTACACCTTC.

This clone occurred once. This chain links TRBV7-9 with TRBJ2-3; no definite D call. The germline V gene encodes CDR1 SEHNR and CDR2 FQNEAQ (reference sequence). The CDR3 totals 15 residues. The germline V and J ends were trimmed by 4 bases and 1 base, with 12 bases remaining between them. The CDR3 DNA is TGTGCCAGCAGCTCCCCCCCCACAGGCACAGATACGCAGTATTTT. Translated: CASSSPPTGTDTQYF.

The chain carries TRBV15 and TRBJ2-5; D unresolved. This CDR3 contains 14 residues. Per the germline V gene, CDR1 is LNHNV and CDR2 is YYDKDF (reference sequence). V lost 2 bases and J 4 bases, leaving 11 bases between the germline ends. CDR3 residues: CATSRMSPGETQYF. CDR3 nucleotide sequence: TGTGCCACCAGCAGAATGTCTCCTGGAGAGACCCAGTACTTC.

The J gene is TRBJ1-1, the V gene TRBV5-4; 11 nucleotides line up with TRBD1. CDR3 size: 15 residues. The germline V gene encodes CDR1 SGHNT and CDR2 YYREEE (reference sequence). V trimming: 4 bases; J trimming: 0 bases; junction bases outside the gene matches: 2. CDR3 sequence: CASSGGQGVNTEAFF. CDR3 sequence (DNA): TGTGCCAGCAGCGGGGGACAGGGGGTGAACACTGAAGCTTTCTTT. The full variable domain, completed using reference TRBV5-4 and TRBJ1-1, is ETGVTQSPTHLIKTRGQQVTLRCSSQSGHNTVSWYQQALGQGPQFIFQYYREEENGRGNFPPRFSGLQFPNYSSELNVNALELDDSALYLCASSGGQGVNTEAFFGQGTRLTVV.

The chain combines TRBV11-2 with TRBJ2-1, with 9 bases identical to TRBD2. Germline loops: CDR1 SGHAT, CDR2 FQNNGV. The CDR3 is 16 amino acids. V was pared by 0 bases and J by 5 bases, with 5 bases of the junction left unmatched. DNA for the CDR3: TGTGCCAGCAGCTTAGATTCGAGCGGGGGGAACAATGAGCAGTTCTTC. Translation: CASSLDSSGGNNEQFF.

J is TRBJ2-1 and V is TRBV12-5, with TRBD1 matching 8 bases. Trimming at V came to 6 bases and at J to 0 bases, leaving 1 base not matched to a gene. Germline V gives CDR1 LGHNT, CDR2 FRNRAP. The CDR3 consists of 14 residues. This CDR3 reads CASGDRASYNEQFF. In nucleotides, the CDR3 is TGTGCTAGTGGGGACAGGGCCTCCTACAATGAGCAGTTCTTC.

This clone was counted at least ten times. The chain combines TRBV19 with TRBJ1-6; D is perhaps TRBD1 (6 bases). This CDR3 has 15 amino acids. V shed 6 bases and J shed 6 bases, with 15 bases lying between them. The germline V gene encodes CDR1 LNHDA and CDR2 SQIVND (reference sequence). CDR3 residues: CASRDLTGSNSPLHF. The CDR3 DNA is TGTGCCAGTAGGGATTTGACAGGTTCTAATTCACCCCTCCACTTT.

This sequence joins TRBV4-2 and TRBJ1-4; D ambiguous. Trimming took 0 bases from V and 2 from J, leaving 16 bases between them. The germline V gene has CDR1 LGHNA and CDR2 YNFKEQ. The CDR3 consists of 18 residues. The CDR3: CASSQDPASRATNEKLFF. The DNA for the CDR3 is TGTGCCAGCAGCCAAGATCCGGCCTCACGGGCGACTAATGAAAAACTGTTTTTT.

The genes are TRBV18 and TRBJ2-1; D might be TRBD2 (5 bases). Germline V CDR1 and CDR2: KGHSH, LQKENI. CDR3 length equals 18 residues. V lost 4 bases to trimming and J lost 5 bases, with 24 bases between them. This CDR3 is CASSLALADSRKDNEQFF. The DNA for the CDR3 is TGTGCCAGCTCACTTGCGCTCGCGGACTCCAGGAAGGACAATGAGCAGTTCTTC.

A remark on this clone: The identical CDR3 is also encoded by other nucleotide sequences in the sample. V and J are TRBV5-1 and TRBJ2-3; tentatively, D is TRBD2 (6 bases). The CDR3 loop spans 14 amino acids. Trimming cost V 0 bases and J 4 bases, with 9 bases left between them. Germline values: CDR1 SGHRS, CDR2 YFSETQ. The CDR3 spells CASSLVGGADTQYF. The CDR3 DNA reads TGCGCCAGCAGCTTGGTGGGGGGTGCAGATACGCAGTATTTT.

The V call is TRBV9, the J call TRBJ2-6; D is perhaps TRBD2 (6 bases). The ends were cut back, 0 bases at V and 0 bases at J, with 10 bases in the middle. Germline V gives CDR1 SGDLS, CDR2 YYNGEE. CDR3 length equals 17 residues. CDR3 sequence (DNA): TGTGCCAGCAGCGTAGCTCGGGGAGGCTCTGGGGCCAACGTCCTGACTTTC. Translating it yields CASSVARGGSGANVLTF.

This chain connects TRBV4-1 to TRBJ2-7; D gene ambiguous. The CDR3 contains 14 residues. Trimming shortened V by 3 bases and J by 5 bases, and 14 bases separated the two germline ends. Germline V CDR1 and CDR2: MGHRA, YSYEKL. CDR3: CASSHAFQPDEQYF. The CDR3, as DNA: TGCGCCAGCAGCCACGCCTTCCAGCCCGACGAGCAGTACTTC.

The CDR3 protein is CASSPPGRMNTEAFF. The CDR3 DNA sequence: TGTGCCAGCAGCCCCCCGGGACGAATGAACACTGAAGCTTTCTTT. The chain has TRBV14 and TRBJ1-1, with D possibly matching TRBD1 (5 bases). The V gene's germline CDR1 is SGHDN and CDR2 FVKESK. Between the trimmed V and J ends, which lost 4 bases and 0 bases, there was a span of 12 bases. The CDR3 totals 15 residues.

This clone was counted a single time. This rearrangement joins TRBV6-6 to TRBJ1-1, with TRBD1 matching over 7 bases. This CDR3 spans 12 amino acids. J gave up 6 bases and V 4 bases, and 2 bases lay outside the gene matches. CDR1 and CDR2 (germline): MNHNY, SVGAGI (reference sequence). The CDR3 DNA follows: TGTGCCAGCAGTTTTCAGGGGGCTGAAGCTTTCTTT. Encoded protein: CASSFQGAEAFF.